These 30 T cell receptor beta chains originate from one sample sequenced in a study of CD8 T cells in Susac syndrome. With random hexamers, reverse transcription was performed on about 0.5 to 1 ug of RNA. MiXCR was run by TCRdb on the immunoSEQ multiplex PCR reads, yielding one entry per CDR3 protein. The sample lists roughly 170,000 distinct CDR3 sequences; roughly 92% were seen once. Source material: CD4+ T cells from PBMCs. These receptors came from a human donor with multiple sclerosis.

The chain combines TRBV28 with TRBJ2-7, with 9 bases fitting TRBD1. V trimming: 11 bases; J trimming: 2 bases; junction bases outside the gene matches: 10. CDR1 MDHEN and CDR2 SYDVKM come from the germline V gene. CDR3 length: 14 residues. DNA for the CDR3: TGTGCCTCCTACGCCGGGGACAGGGCCTACGAGCAGTACTTC. The encoded protein is CASYAGDRAYEQYF.

The V call is TRBV5-4, the J call TRBJ2-2, with TRBD1 as a possible D gene (5 bases). This CDR3 has 15 residues. Trimming removed 5 bases from V and 4 bases from J, with 15 bases in between. CDR1 and CDR2 (germline): SGHNT, YYREEE (reference sequence). CDR3 amino acids: CASRNDPTGTGELFF. CDR3 sequence (DNA): TGTGCCAGCAGGAACGACCCCACAGGCACCGGGGAGCTGTTTTTT.

This chain uses TRBV9 with TRBJ1-6, with a tentative D call TRBD1 (6 bases). V was clipped by 4 bases and J by 8 bases, with 19 bases between them. Germline V CDR1 and CDR2: SGDLS, YYNGEE. This CDR3 has 16 amino acids. The CDR3 protein is CASSFSTGTSDSPLHF. The CDR3 DNA reads TGTGCCAGCAGCTTTAGCACCGGGACATCGGATTCACCCCTCCACTTT.

The chain's CDR3 is CSAPRGLLGGTDYEQYF. CDR3 coding DNA: TGCAGCGCCCCGAGGGGGTTATTAGGCGGGACCGACTACGAGCAGTACTTC. V gene TRBV29-1 combines with J gene TRBJ2-7; the D call may be TRBD1 or TRBD2 (6 bases each). The CDR3 totals 17 residues. Germline V lookup: CDR1 SQVTM, CDR2 ANQGSEA. V dropped 7 bases and J dropped 3 bases, with 28 bases sitting between them.

The gene calls are TRBV5-1 and TRBJ1-4, with TRBD1 identical over 7 bases. CDR3 length: 15 residues. V gave up 4 bases and J gave up 3 bases; unmatched junction bases: 6. Germline V gene data show CDR1 as SGHRS and CDR2 as YFSETQ. CDR3 amino acids: CASSLNRGSNEKLFF. Written as DNA, the CDR3 is TGCGCCAGCAGCCTCAACAGGGGCTCTAATGAAAAACTGTTTTTT. The full variable domain, completed using reference TRBV5-1 and TRBJ1-4, is KAGVTQTPRYLIKTRGQQVTLSCSPISGHRSVSWYQQTPGQGLQFLFEYFSETQRNKGNFPGRFSGRQFSNSRSEMNVSTLELGDSALYLCASSLNRGSNEKLFFGSGTQLSVL.

The chain is built from TRBV7-2 and TRBJ2-7; the match to TRBD2 covers 7 bases. V trimming: 3 bases; J trimming: 2 bases; junction bases outside the gene matches: 4. This CDR3 spans 14 amino acids. Germline loops: CDR1 SGHTA, CDR2 FQGNSA. CDR3 coding DNA: TGTGCCAGCAGCTTGGCAGCGGGGCCCTACGAGCAGTACTTC. This gives the protein CASSLAAGPYEQYF.

The chain couples TRBV29-1 to TRBJ1-5; perhaps TRBD1 as D (6 bases). The ends were cut back, 5 bases at V and 2 bases at J, with 7 bases in the middle. This CDR3 is built from 12 residues. From germline, CDR1 is SQVTM and CDR2 ANQGSEA. The CDR3 DNA follows: TGCAGCGTTAGACAGGGCAATCAGCCCCAGCATTTT. Protein: CSVRQGNQPQHF.

Written as DNA, the CDR3 is TGTGCCTGGAGTACGGACAGTCAAGAGACCCAGTACTTC. Amino acid sequence: CAWSTDSQETQYF. The chain employs TRBV30 and TRBJ2-5, with D possibly matching TRBD1 (6 bases). Per germline, CDR1 GTSNPN and CDR2 SVGIG (reference sequence). The CDR3 extends over 13 amino acids. The V end lost 2 bases, the J end lost 2 bases, and 9 bases lay between the germline ends.

The chain links TRBV12-3 or TRBV12-4 to TRBJ2-7, with D uncertain. This CDR3 is built from 13 residues. Trimming stripped 8 bases from V and 6 bases from J, with 17 bases between. The DNA for the CDR3 is TGTGCCAGCGCACCTAGTGTGAGGCGCGAGCAGTACTTC. The encoded protein is CASAPSVRREQYF.

The CDR3 loop reads CASSSVTGVSGEQYF. CDR3 nucleotide sequence: TGCGCCAGCAGCTCGGTGACAGGGGTAAGCGGCGAGCAGTACTTC. The V call is TRBV5-1, the J call TRBJ2-7, with 8 nucleotides matching TRBD1. The V gene's germline CDR1 is SGHRS and CDR2 YFSETQ. This CDR3 has 15 residues. Unmatched junction bases numbered 11, after V lost 3 bases and J lost 6 bases.

The chain uses TRBV4-3 and TRBJ2-7, with D perhaps TRBD1 or TRBD2 (5 bases each). Germline CDR1 LGHNA, CDR2 YSLEER. V was clipped by 5 bases and J by 2 bases, with 10 bases between them. The CDR3 extends over 13 amino acids. The CDR3 sequence is CASSSEGPYEQYF. The CDR3 DNA reads as TGCGCCAGCAGCAGCGAGGGGCCCTACGAGCAGTACTTC.

The chain couples TRBV19 to TRBJ2-6, with a tentative D call TRBD1 (5 bases). The V gene's germline CDR1 is LNHDA and CDR2 SQIVND (reference sequence). This CDR3 is built from 15 residues. Trimming took 5 bases from V and 3 from J, leaving 11 bases between them. CDR3 region: CASSPRAVGANVLTF. The CDR3 nucleotides read TGTGCCAGTAGTCCCAGGGCGGTTGGGGCCAACGTCCTGACTTTC.

The V and J genes are TRBV20-1 and TRBJ2-5, with 10 bases that match TRBD1. The V and J ends lost 4 bases and 1 base, in that order; junction bases with no gene match: 3. The CDR3 is made up of 14 amino acids. CDR1 and CDR2 from the germline V gene are DFQATT and SNEGSKA (reference sequence). The CDR3 DNA follows: TGCAGTGCTAAGACAGGGGGCTTCCAAGAGACCCAGTACTTC. Its protein is CSAKTGGFQETQYF.

This sequence joins TRBV7-9 and TRBJ1-4; weak D call: TRBD1 (6 bases). The germline V and J ends were trimmed by 5 bases and 8 bases, with 21 bases remaining between them. There are 16 residues in the CDR3. CDR1 is SEHNR and CDR2 is FQNEAQ in the germline V gene (reference sequence). The CDR3 DNA sequence: TGTGCCAGCAGCCGTCCCCCCGGGGGCGTAGTGGAAAAACTGTTTTTT. This sequence encodes CASSRPPGGVVEKLFF.

The rearrangement joins TRBV20-1 to TRBJ1-1, with 7 bases that match TRBD1. Germline CDR1 is DFQATT and CDR2 is SNEGSKA (reference sequence). Germline trimming cut 7 bases from V and 4 bases from J; bases unmatched to any gene: 12. The CDR3 is 14 residues long. This CDR3 is CSELQGPGGTEAFF. The CDR3 DNA sequence: TGCAGTGAGTTGCAGGGGCCAGGGGGCACTGAAGCTTTCTTT.

This clonotype was observed a single time. DNA of the CDR3: TGCGCCAGCAGGAGGACAGCTACGACTTTCACAGATACGCAGTATTTT. Protein: CASRRTATTFTDTQYF. The chain combines TRBV10-2 with TRBJ2-3, with D possibly TRBD1 on 6 matching bases. V lost 6 bases and J 2 bases, leaving 18 bases between the germline ends. The CDR3 has 16 residues. Per the germline V gene, CDR1 is WSHSY and CDR2 is SAAADI.

The chain combines TRBV7-2 with TRBJ1-2; 11 bases agree with TRBD1. The CDR3 loop spans 14 amino acids. J was trimmed by 7 bases and V by 7 bases; bases with no gene match: 8. Germline V gene sequence: CDR1 SGHTA, CDR2 FQGNSA. The CDR3 nucleotides read TGTGCCAGCACACCTGGACAGGGGGCGTTTGGCTACACCTTC. Its protein product is CASTPGQGAFGYTF.

This sequence joins TRBV5-1 and TRBJ2-1; 9 bases line up with TRBD1. The trim removed 5 bases at V and 8 bases at J, leaving 11 bases unmatched. The CDR3 is 15 amino acids. CDR1 SGHRS and CDR2 YFSETQ come from the germline V gene. CDR3 region: CASRPGGQGEHEQFF. The CDR3 nucleotides are TGCGCCAGCAGACCGGGGGGACAGGGAGAGCATGAGCAGTTCTTC.

The rearrangement links TRBV3-1 to TRBJ1-1; perhaps TRBD1 as D (5 bases). V lost 3 bases to trimming and J lost 5 bases, with 10 bases between them. The CDR3 loop spans 13 amino acids. The germline V gene has CDR1 LGHDT and CDR2 YNNKEL (reference sequence). In nucleotides, the CDR3 is TGTGCCAGCAGCCAGGGGACGAGGACTGAAGCTTTCTTT. Translation gives CASSQGTRTEAFF.

This clonotype came up once. V usage is TRBV25-1 and J usage is TRBJ1-1; D gene ambiguous. Germline V CDR1 and CDR2: MGHDK, SYGVNS. The V and J ends lost 1 base and 4 bases respectively, with 16 bases between them. The CDR3 has 16 amino acids. CDR3: CASSESFTNTITEAFF. The CDR3 DNA reads as TGTGCCAGCAGTGAATCCTTTACTAACACGATCACTGAAGCTTTCTTT.

J is TRBJ2-1 and V is TRBV5-1; TRBD2 matches 10 bases. This CDR3 spans 16 amino acids. Losses at the gene ends were 4 bases for V and 7 bases for J; bases not matched to a gene: 11. Germline values: CDR1 SGHRS, CDR2 YFSETQ. The CDR3 protein is CASSPRAGGPDNEQFF. In DNA, the CDR3 is TGCGCCAGCAGCCCGAGAGCGGGGGGGCCGGATAATGAGCAGTTCTTC.

The rearrangement links TRBV20-1 to TRBJ2-1; D possibly corresponds to TRBD2 (6 bases). V lost 3 bases and J 3 bases, leaving 12 bases between the germline ends. CDR3 length: 14 residues. Per germline, CDR1 DFQATT and CDR2 SNEGSKA (reference sequence). The CDR3 reads CSASASAFYNEQFF. The CDR3 DNA follows: TGCAGTGCTAGCGCTAGCGCCTTCTACAATGAGCAGTTCTTC.

The chain has TRBV5-1 and TRBJ2-7, with 8 bases fitting TRBD1. The CDR3 has 14 residues. CDR1 SGHRS and CDR2 YFSETQ come from the germline V gene. V was clipped by 1 base and J by 5 bases; unmatched bases: 5. CDR3 loop: CASSLRDRSHEQYF. The DNA for the CDR3 is TGCGCCAGCAGCTTGAGGGACAGGTCCCACGAGCAGTACTTC.

The rearrangement uses TRBV18 and TRBJ1-1; the D gene is possibly TRBD1 (5 bases). The CDR3 is 15 residues long. Deletions cut 3 bases from V and 5 bases from J, with 16 bases between. CDR1 is KGHSH, CDR2 LQKENI, per germline. CDR3 sequence reads: CASSPNIQGETEAFF. CDR3 nucleotides: TGTGCCAGCTCACCTAATATTCAGGGAGAAACTGAAGCTTTCTTT.

J is TRBJ2-1 and V is TRBV12-3 or TRBV12-4, with 7 bases fitting TRBD1. The CDR3 spans 15 residues. V trimming: 2 bases; J trimming: 4 bases; junction bases outside the gene matches: 5. CDR3 residues: CASSLRQGVYNEQFF. For the CDR3, the DNA is TGTGCCAGCAGTTTACGCCAGGGGGTATACAATGAGCAGTTCTTC.

The V call is TRBV5-4, the J call TRBJ2-6; 8 bases map to TRBD1. This CDR3 has 14 amino acids. V lost 7 bases, J lost 3 bases, and 3 bases stayed unmatched. Germline loops: CDR1 SGHNT, CDR2 YYREEE (reference sequence). The CDR3 region has the DNA TGTGCCAGCGAACAGGGGGATGGGGCCAACGTCCTGACTTTC. Translation gives CASEQGDGANVLTF.

The chain is built from TRBV18 and TRBJ2-7, with 9 nucleotides matching TRBD2. Germline V lookup: CDR1 KGHSH, CDR2 LQKENI. V was clipped by 3 bases and J by 4 bases; unmatched bases: 4. The CDR3 length is 14 residues. In nucleotides, the CDR3 is TGTGCCAGCTCACCGGCTAGCGGGGTGTACGAGCAGTACTTC. Translation: CASSPASGVYEQYF.

This clonotype was detected a few times. V gene TRBV19 combines with J gene TRBJ2-5, with D maybe TRBD2 (5 bases). The CDR3 totals 12 residues. Trimming left V 3 bases short and J 5 bases short, with 7 bases between. Germline CDR1 reads LNHDA; CDR2 reads SQIVND (reference sequence). The CDR3 region is CASSIRGETQYF. The CDR3 DNA reads TGTGCCAGTAGTATCCGCGGGGAGACCCAGTACTTC.

This chain links TRBV3-1 with TRBJ2-2, with TRBD2 matching over 8 bases. This CDR3 contains 17 residues. Trimming removed 0 bases from V and 1 base from J; junction bases left unmatched: 4. CDR1 is LGHDT and CDR2 is YNNKEL in the germline V gene (reference sequence). CDR3 nucleotide sequence: TGTGCCAGCAGCCAAGAAATGAGCGGGAGGAACACCGGGGAGCTGTTTTTT. As protein: CASSQEMSGRNTGELFF.

The J gene is TRBJ2-5, the V gene TRBV2; no clear D. CDR3 length: 13 residues. Deletions cut 3 bases from V and 5 bases from J, with 10 bases between. Germline V gene lookup returns CDR1 SNHLY and CDR2 FYNNEI. As DNA, the CDR3 is TGTGCCAGCAGTGAGGGCGTCGTGGAGACCCAGTACTTC. Translating gives CASSEGVVETQYF.